This T cell receptor (beta chain) is from a study of T cells after yellow fever vaccination. A universal primer site and UMIs were added as TCR cDNA was made by 5'RACE template switching. TCRdb itself ran the 5' RACE reads through MiXCR, one entry per CDR3 protein. The table includes 300,000 or so distinct CDR3 sequences, roughly 8.6% detected once. A few counts support this clonotype. Between the trimmed V and J ends, which lost 5 bases and 7 bases, there was a span of 12 bases. The CDR3 runs to 13 residues. Per the germline V gene, CDR1 is MDHEN and CDR2 is SYDVKM. The chain employs TRBV28 and TRBJ2-1; tentatively, D is TRBD1 (6 bases). This material consisted of PBMCs, taken more than 40 days after the first yellow fever vaccination. The origin of this receptor is a man aged 18 to 30 who received the YFV17D yellow fever vaccine. DNA for the CDR3: TGTGCCAGCAGTACCGGAACAGGGAATGAGCAGTTCTTC. The encoded protein is CASSTGTGNEQFF.